Below, 9 T cell receptor beta chains from the same sample are listed, as sequenced in a study of neurological immune-mediated disorders. MiXCR, applied by TCRdb to the 5' RACE reads, yields one record per CDR3 protein. The data show about 20,000 distinct CDR3 sequences, with roughly 2.5% seen just once and 5.5% held by the top ten. The source material was PBMCs. The receptors were sampled from a woman younger than 35 with multiple sclerosis.

This clonotype was observed many times. The J gene is TRBJ2-1, the V gene TRBV15, with 8 bases identical to TRBD2. CDR3 length equals 17 residues. V lost 4 bases, J lost 3 bases, and 11 bases stayed unmatched. Germline V gives CDR1 LNHNV, CDR2 YYDKDF (reference sequence). This chain's CDR3 is CATSTLGVAGIYNEQFF. Written as DNA, the CDR3 is TGTGCCACCAGCACCCTGGGGGTAGCGGGGATCTACAATGAGCAGTTCTTC.

This clonotype showed up many times. The J gene is TRBJ2-1, the V gene TRBV7-8; 10 nucleotides line up with TRBD1. This CDR3 has 15 residues. CDR1 is SGHVS and CDR2 is FQNEAQ in the germline V gene. V dropped 8 bases and J dropped 1; count of bases not matched to a gene: 5. The CDR3 region is CASFRQGASYNEQFF. The CDR3 DNA reads TGTGCCAGCTTCCGACAGGGGGCTTCCTACAATGAGCAGTTCTTC.

This clonotype was counted ten times or more. This chain uses TRBV7-3 with TRBJ1-1; no firm D call. Looked up from germline, CDR1 is SGHTA and CDR2 is FQGTGA. The CDR3 contains 13 residues. V was pared by 1 base and J by 5 bases, with 8 bases between. The CDR3: CASSLIVGTEAFF. In DNA, the CDR3 is TGTGCCAGCAGCTTAATCGTGGGGACTGAAGCTTTCTTT.

This clonotype has at least ten counts. The V and J genes are TRBV20-1 and TRBJ2-3; TRBD2 matches 12 bases. The CDR3 has 14 amino acids. Germline V lookup: CDR1 DFQATT, CDR2 SNEGSKA (reference sequence). The V gene end was trimmed by 6 bases and the J gene end by 3 bases; junction bases not matched to a gene: 4. CDR3 in amino acids: CSARLAGATDTQYF. In nucleotides, the CDR3 is TGCAGTGCCCGACTAGCGGGAGCAACAGATACGCAGTATTTT.

This clonotype was seen at least ten times. The genes are TRBV10-3 and TRBJ2-5; possibly TRBD2 for D (5 bases). Trimming pared 0 bases from V and 2 bases from J, leaving 10 bases between. This CDR3 has 15 residues. CDR1 and CDR2 (germline): ENHRY, SYGVKD. CDR3 bases: TGTGCCATCAGTGAGTCGAGAAGCGGTCAAGAGACCCAGTACTTC. This translates into CAISESRSGQETQYF.

This clonotype was found a few times. This sequence joins TRBV7-9 and TRBJ2-1, with TRBD1 matching 10 bases. Looked up from germline, CDR1 is SEHNR and CDR2 is FQNEAQ (reference sequence). There are 16 residues in the CDR3. With V trimmed by 4 bases and J by 4 bases, 7 bases remained unmatched. The CDR3 DNA is TGTGCCAGCAGCTGGTTGGGGACAGGGGATTACAATGAGCAGTTCTTC. It is translated as CASSWLGTGDYNEQFF.

The sample holds many counts of this clonotype. J is TRBJ2-7 and V is TRBV20-1; D uncertain. Germline V gives CDR1 DFQATT, CDR2 SNEGSKA (reference sequence). V lost 3 bases, J lost 2 bases, and 11 bases lay in between. This CDR3 is 13 amino acids long. The CDR3 DNA sequence: TGCAGTGCTAGTGACGATTCCACCTACGAGCAGTACTTC. Translated: CSASDDSTYEQYF.

This clonotype was counted a few times. The J gene is TRBJ1-1, the V gene TRBV11-3, with TRBD1 matching 8 bases. Germline values: CDR1 SGHNT, CDR2 YENEEA. V was pared by 2 bases and J by 1 base, with 9 bases of the junction left unmatched. The CDR3 is 17 residues long. The CDR3 loop is CASSLPRQGISNTEAFF. The CDR3 nucleotides read TGTGCCAGCAGCTTACCCCGACAGGGGATATCGAACACTGAAGCTTTCTTT.

There are many counts of this clonotype. This sequence joins TRBV7-8 and TRBJ2-7, with D perhaps matching TRBD2 (5 bases). Germline-derived CDR1 and CDR2 are SGHVS and FQNEAQ. The V end was cut by 6 bases, the J end by 1 base, with 10 bases between. This CDR3 region has 13 residues. CDR3 coding DNA: TGTGCCAGCAGTCGGACTGATTCCTACGAGCAGTACTTC. This codes for CASSRTDSYEQYF.